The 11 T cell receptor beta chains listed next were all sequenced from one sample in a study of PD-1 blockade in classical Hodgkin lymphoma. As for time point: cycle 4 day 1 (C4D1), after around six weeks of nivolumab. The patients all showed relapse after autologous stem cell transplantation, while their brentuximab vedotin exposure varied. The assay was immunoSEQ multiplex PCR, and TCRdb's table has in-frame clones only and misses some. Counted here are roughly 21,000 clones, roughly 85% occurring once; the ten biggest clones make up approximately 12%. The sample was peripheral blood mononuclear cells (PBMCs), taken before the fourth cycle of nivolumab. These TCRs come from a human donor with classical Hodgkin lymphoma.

The CDR3 sequence is CARAQLAGGTDTQYF. CDR3 nucleotides: TGTGCCAGAGCCCAACTAGCGGGGGGCACAGATACGCAGTATTTT. This chain connects TRBV21-1 to TRBJ2-3; the D call TRBD2 from the table was never checked on the DNA. TRBV21-1 is deemed a pseudogene. The CDR3 is 15 residues long.

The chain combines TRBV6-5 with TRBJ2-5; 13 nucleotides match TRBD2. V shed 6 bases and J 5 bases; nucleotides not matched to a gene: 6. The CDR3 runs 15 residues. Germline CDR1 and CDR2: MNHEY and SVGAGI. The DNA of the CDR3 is TGTGCCAGCAGCAAAGGACTAGCGGGAGTGGAGACCCAGTACTTC. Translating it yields CASSKGLAGVETQYF.

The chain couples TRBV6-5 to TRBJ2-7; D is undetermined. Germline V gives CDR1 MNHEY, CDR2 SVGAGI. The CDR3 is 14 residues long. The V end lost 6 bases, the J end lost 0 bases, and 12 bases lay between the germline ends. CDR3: CASSPGISSYEQYF. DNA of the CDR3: TGTGCCAGCAGCCCCGGTATTAGCTCCTACGAGCAGTACTTC.

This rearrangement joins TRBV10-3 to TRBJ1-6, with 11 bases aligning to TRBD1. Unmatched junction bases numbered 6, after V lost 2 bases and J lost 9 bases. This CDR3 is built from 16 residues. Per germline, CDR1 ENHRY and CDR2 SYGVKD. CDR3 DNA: TGTGCCATCAGTGAGCAAGGACAGGGGGCGCTTTCACCCCTCCACTTT. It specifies CAISEQGQGALSPLHF.

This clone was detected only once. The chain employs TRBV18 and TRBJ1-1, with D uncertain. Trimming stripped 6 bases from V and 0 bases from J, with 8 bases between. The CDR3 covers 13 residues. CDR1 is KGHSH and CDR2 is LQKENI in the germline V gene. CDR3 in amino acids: CASSQEMNTEAFF. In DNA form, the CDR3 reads TGTGCCAGCTCCCAAGAGATGAACACTGAAGCTTTCTTT.

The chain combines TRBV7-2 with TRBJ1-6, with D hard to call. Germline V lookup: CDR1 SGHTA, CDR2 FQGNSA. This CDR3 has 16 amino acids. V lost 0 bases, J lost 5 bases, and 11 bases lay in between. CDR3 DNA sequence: TGTGCCAGCAGCTTAGCCCCCAAGGGAAATAATTCACCCCTCCACTTT. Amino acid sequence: CASSLAPKGNNSPLHF.

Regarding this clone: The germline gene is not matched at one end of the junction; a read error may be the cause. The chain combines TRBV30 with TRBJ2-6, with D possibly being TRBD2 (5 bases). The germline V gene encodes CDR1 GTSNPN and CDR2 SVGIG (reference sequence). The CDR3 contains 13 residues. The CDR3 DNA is TGTGCCGGGAGTAGCTCTGGGGCCAACGTCCTGACTTTC. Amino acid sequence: CAGSSSGANVLTF.

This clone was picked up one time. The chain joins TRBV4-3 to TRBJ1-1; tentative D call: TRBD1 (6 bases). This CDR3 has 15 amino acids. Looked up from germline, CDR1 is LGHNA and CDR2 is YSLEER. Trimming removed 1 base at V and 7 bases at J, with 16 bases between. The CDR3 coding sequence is TGCGCCAGCAGCCAAGGGACAGACTCGACTTATGAAGCTTTCTTT. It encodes CASSQGTDSTYEAFF.

For the CDR3, the DNA is TGTGCCAGCAGTTTAGCGGGAGGCCCCCACGAGCAGTACTTC. Protein product: CASSLAGGPHEQYF. The rearrangement joins TRBV27 to TRBJ2-7; TRBD2 matches at 8 bases. CDR1 and CDR2 (germline): MNHEY, SMNVEV (reference sequence). Losses at the gene ends were 2 bases for V and 5 bases for J; bases not matched to a gene: 5. This CDR3 spans 14 amino acids.

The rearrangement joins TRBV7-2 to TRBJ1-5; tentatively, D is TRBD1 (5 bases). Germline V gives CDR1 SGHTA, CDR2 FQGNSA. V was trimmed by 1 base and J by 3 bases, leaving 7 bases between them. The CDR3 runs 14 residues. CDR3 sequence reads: CASSLVRDNQPQHF. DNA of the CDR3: TGTGCCAGCAGCTTAGTCAGGGACAATCAGCCCCAGCATTTT.

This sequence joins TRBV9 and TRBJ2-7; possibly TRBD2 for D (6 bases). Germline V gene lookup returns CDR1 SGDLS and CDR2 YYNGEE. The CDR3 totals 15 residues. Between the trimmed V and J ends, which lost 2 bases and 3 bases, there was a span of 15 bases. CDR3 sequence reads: CASSVGTGLRYEQYF. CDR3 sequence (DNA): TGTGCCAGCAGCGTCGGAACGGGACTGCGCTACGAGCAGTACTTC.